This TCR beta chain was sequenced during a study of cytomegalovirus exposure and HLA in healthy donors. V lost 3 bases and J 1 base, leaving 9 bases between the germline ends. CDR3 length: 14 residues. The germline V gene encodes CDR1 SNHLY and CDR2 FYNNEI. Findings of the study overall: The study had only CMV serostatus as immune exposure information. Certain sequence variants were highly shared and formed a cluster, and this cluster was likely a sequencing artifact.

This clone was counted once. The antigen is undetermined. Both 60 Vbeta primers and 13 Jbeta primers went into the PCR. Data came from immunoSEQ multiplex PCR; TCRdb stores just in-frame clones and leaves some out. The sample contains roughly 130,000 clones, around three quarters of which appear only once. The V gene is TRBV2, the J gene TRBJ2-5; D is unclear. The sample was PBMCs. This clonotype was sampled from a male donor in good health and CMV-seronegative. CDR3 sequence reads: CASSEVRGQETQYF. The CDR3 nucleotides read TGTGCCAGCAGTGAGGTGAGAGGCCAAGAGACCCAGTACTTC.